These 22 T cell receptor beta chains were all obtained from the same sample, sequenced in a study of cytomegalovirus exposure and HLA in healthy donors. In the PCR, 60 Vbeta and 13 Jbeta primers were used. Sequencing was performed with immunoSEQ multiplex PCR; in TCRdb, only in-frame clones are kept and a portion is missing. Of around 130,000 clones in the sample, roughly four fifths are singletons; the top ten hold roughly 1.2%. The sample consisted of PBMCs. These receptors all come from a girl under 10 years old in good health and CMV-seronegative.

The chain carries TRBV6-1 and TRBJ2-5; D is perhaps TRBD1 (6 bases). The CDR3 runs to 15 residues. Trimming took off 4 bases at V and 5 bases at J, with 17 bases between the two ends. Per the germline V gene, CDR1 is MNHNS and CDR2 is SASEGT. CDR3 DNA: TGTGCCAGCAGTGTACAGGGTACCCCCGGCGAGACCCAGTACTTC. Its translation: CASSVQGTPGETQYF.

V is TRBV6-5 and J is TRBJ2-7; tentatively, D is TRBD2 (7 bases). V was pared by 2 bases and J by 2 bases, with 10 bases between. The V gene's germline CDR1 is MNHEY and CDR2 SVGAGI. The CDR3 covers 14 residues. CDR3 DNA: TGTGCCAGCAGTTACGGGGGGGGGCCCTACGAGCAGTACTTC. It specifies CASSYGGGPYEQYF.

This clone was counted once. The gene calls are TRBV18 and TRBJ2-4, with 7 bases that match TRBD2. The junction had 3 bases not matched to a gene; V was cut back by 2 bases and J by 11 bases. Per the germline V gene, CDR1 is KGHSH and CDR2 is LQKENI. CDR3 size: 12 residues. For the CDR3, the DNA is TGTGCCAGCTCACCAGGGGGGGGAGTTCAGTACTTC. Translation: CASSPGGGVQYF.

The gene calls are TRBV9 and TRBJ1-5; tentatively, D is TRBD1 (6 bases). This CDR3 has 14 residues. The V and J ends lost 0 bases and 4 bases respectively, with 8 bases between them. Germline lookup yields CDR1 SGDLS and CDR2 YYNGEE. CDR3 coding DNA: TGTGCCAGCAGCGTAGGACAGGAGAATCAGCCCCAGCATTTT. Translation: CASSVGQENQPQHF.

This clone turned up a few times. This rearrangement joins TRBV10-1 to TRBJ2-7, with TRBD2 matching over 12 bases. V lost 6 bases to trimming and J lost 0 bases; unmatched junction nucleotides: 0. Germline V gives CDR1 WNHNN, CDR2 SYGVQD (reference sequence). The CDR3 sequence is 14 residues long. The CDR3 is CASRTSGSSYEQYF. The DNA for the CDR3 is TGCGCCAGCAGGACTAGCGGGAGCTCCTACGAGCAGTACTTC.

The gene calls are TRBV7-2 and TRBJ1-4; D remains unclear. Germline assignment: CDR1 SGHTA and CDR2 FQGNSA. The CDR3 consists of 15 residues. Trimming pared 7 bases from V and 5 bases from J, leaving 17 bases between. The CDR3 here is CASTLNGALNEKLFF. The DNA for the CDR3 is TGTGCCAGCACCCTTAATGGAGCTCTCAATGAAAAACTGTTTTTT.

V usage is TRBV29-1 and J usage is TRBJ1-1; tentatively, D is TRBD1 (5 bases). Germline loops: CDR1 SQVTM, CDR2 ANQGSEA. This CDR3 comprises 13 residues. Trimming pared 8 bases from V and 2 bases from J, leaving 15 bases between. The DNA for the CDR3 is TGCAGCACGACGACAGTCGTCAACACTGAAGCTTTCTTT. It specifies CSTTTVVNTEAFF.

J is TRBJ2-2 and V is TRBV5-1; TRBD2 aligns across 10 bases. CDR1 SGHRS and CDR2 YFSETQ come from the germline V gene. The CDR3 covers 16 residues. The trim removed 4 bases at V and 7 bases at J, leaving 10 bases unmatched. The CDR3 bases are TGCGCCAGCAGCGAGGGACTAGCGTCGTTCGGCGGGGAGCTGTTTTTT. Translation gives CASSEGLASFGGELFF.

The V call is TRBV28, the J call TRBJ2-7; the match to TRBD1 covers 7 bases. V lost 7 bases to trimming and J lost 4 bases; unmatched junction nucleotides: 4. This CDR3 is 12 amino acids long. Germline V gives CDR1 MDHEN, CDR2 SYDVKM. CDR3 nucleotide sequence: TGTGCCAGCAACCCAGGGGGATACGAGCAGTACTTC. Protein: CASNPGGYEQYF.

This chain links TRBV9 with TRBJ1-4; 8 bases map to TRBD1. CDR3 length: 15 amino acids. Unmatched junction bases numbered 16, after V lost 3 bases and J lost 15 bases. Germline CDR1 is SGDLS and CDR2 is YYNGEE. This chain's CDR3 is CASSASDRVPQELFF. CDR3 DNA sequence: TGTGCCAGCAGCGCCTCGGACAGGGTTCCACAGGAGTTGTTTTTT. The whole variable domain, remainder taken from reference TRBV9 and TRBJ1-4, is DSGVTQTPKHLITATGQRVTLRCSPRSGDLSVYWYQQSLDQGLQFLIQYYNGEERAKGNILERFSAQQFPDLHSELNLSSLELGDSALYFCASSASDRVPQELFFGSGTQLSVL.

There are a few counts of this clone. J is TRBJ2-7 and V is TRBV27; 8 bases agree with TRBD2. V trimming: 6 bases; J trimming: 2 bases; junction bases outside the gene matches: 9. CDR3 size: 15 residues. CDR1 is MNHEY, CDR2 SMNVEV, per germline (reference sequence). In DNA, the CDR3 is TGTGCCAGCAGCCCCGGGGGGGCCTTTCCCTACGAGCAGTACTTC. Its protein is CASSPGGAFPYEQYF.

The V call is TRBV7-2, the J call TRBJ1-1; possible D gene TRBD1, 5 bases. The V gene lost 5 bases and the J gene lost 1 base, with 17 bases spanning the gap. Looked up from germline, CDR1 is SGHTA and CDR2 is FQGNSA. The CDR3 has 16 amino acids. This CDR3 is CASSPREGRQNTEAFF. The CDR3 DNA reads as TGTGCCAGCAGCCCTCGGGAGGGACGGCAGAACACTGAAGCTTTCTTT.

The rearrangement uses TRBV30 and TRBJ2-7; 7 bases map to TRBD2. V dropped 2 bases and J dropped 0; count of bases not matched to a gene: 7. The V gene's germline CDR1 is GTSNPN and CDR2 SVGIG (reference sequence). There are 15 residues in the CDR3. CDR3 sequence reads: CAWSKRLAGSYEQYF. Here the CDR3 DNA reads TGTGCCTGGAGTAAGCGGTTAGCGGGCTCCTACGAGCAGTACTTC.

V and J are TRBV6-1 and TRBJ2-7, with TRBD2 identical over 13 bases. The CDR3 is 15 amino acids. Trimming took 7 bases from V and 4 from J; bases not matched to a gene: 7. The germline V gene encodes CDR1 MNHNS and CDR2 SASEGT. CDR3 DNA: TGTGCCAGCACCCAGGGACTAGCGGGACCTTACGAGCAGTACTTC. Its translation is CASTQGLAGPYEQYF.

This chain connects TRBV18 to TRBJ1-4; D possibly corresponds to TRBD1 (5 bases). Germline V gives CDR1 KGHSH, CDR2 LQKENI. V was shortened by 0 bases and J by 6 bases, with 17 bases between the two germline ends. This CDR3 has 17 amino acids. The CDR3 nucleotides are TGTGCCAGCTCACCACCGCGGCAGGGTCCCTCCCATGAAAAACTGTTTTTT. Amino acids: CASSPPRQGPSHEKLFF.

The chain couples TRBV5-1 to TRBJ1-4, with a tentative D call TRBD1 (6 bases). The germline V and J ends were trimmed by 4 bases and 4 bases, with 17 bases remaining between them. This CDR3 has 16 residues. Germline values: CDR1 SGHRS, CDR2 YFSETQ. The CDR3 DNA reads as TGCGCCAGCAGCCCCGGACAGATCCGAGATAATGAAAAACTGTTTTTT. Protein sequence: CASSPGQIRDNEKLFF. The full variable domain, its missing parts supplied by reference TRBV5-1 and TRBJ1-4, is KAGVTQTPRYLIKTRGQQVTLSCSPISGHRSVSWYQQTPGQGLQFLFEYFSETQRNKGNFPGRFSGRQFSNSRSEMNVSTLELGDSALYLCASSPGQIRDNEKLFFGSGTQLSVL.

The chain couples TRBV27 to TRBJ1-4; a possible D gene is TRBD1 (5 bases). V was trimmed by 2 bases and J by 7 bases, leaving 14 bases between them. Germline lookup yields CDR1 MNHEY and CDR2 SMNVEV (reference sequence). The CDR3 runs to 15 residues. The DNA of the CDR3 is TGTGCCAGCAGTTTAGGCCGGCCGGGGGGTGAAAAACTGTTTTTT. Amino acid sequence: CASSLGRPGGEKLFF.

The count of this clone is one. This chain connects TRBV10-1 to TRBJ1-2; 7 bases agree with TRBD1. This CDR3 is built from 13 residues. With V trimmed by 3 bases and J by 3 bases, 1 base remained unmatched. CDR1 and CDR2 (germline): WNHNN, SYGVQD (reference sequence). CDR3 protein: CASSETGDYGYTF. In nucleotides, the CDR3 is TGCGCCAGCAGTGAAACAGGGGACTATGGCTACACCTTC.

The rearrangement joins TRBV27 to TRBJ2-7, with D maybe TRBD2 (6 bases). The germline gives CDR1 MNHEY, CDR2 SMNVEV (reference sequence). V lost 0 bases to trimming and J lost 5 bases, with 11 bases between them. The CDR3 has 14 amino acids. The CDR3 sequence: CASSLSGGFHEQYF. As DNA, the CDR3 is TGTGCCAGCAGTTTATCGGGGGGTTTCCACGAGCAGTACTTC.

The J gene is TRBJ2-2, the V gene TRBV13; tentative D call: TRBD1 (6 bases). V was trimmed by 3 bases and J by 5 bases, leaving 19 bases between them. Germline CDR1 PRHDT, CDR2 FYEKMQ (reference sequence). The CDR3 extends over 17 amino acids. This CDR3 reads CASSFSGTRKGTGELFF. The CDR3 DNA sequence: TGTGCCAGCAGCTTCTCCGGGACACGCAAGGGGACCGGGGAGCTGTTTTTT.

The chain joins TRBV9 to TRBJ2-3; a possible D gene is TRBD1 (6 bases). V lost 3 bases and J lost 2, with 13 bases in between. Germline V gene sequence: CDR1 SGDLS, CDR2 YYNGEE. CDR3 length equals 15 residues. CDR3 loop: CASSETGYFTDTQYF. The CDR3 coding sequence is TGTGCCAGCAGCGAGACAGGATATTTCACAGATACGCAGTATTTT.

The genes are TRBV4-1 and TRBJ1-1; a possible D gene is TRBD1 (5 bases). This CDR3 is built from 14 residues. Per the germline V gene, CDR1 is MGHRA and CDR2 is YSYEKL. Trimming stripped 0 bases from V and 6 bases from J, with 11 bases between. The CDR3 bases are TGCGCCAGCAGCCAAGATCCCGGGGGAGCTGAAGCTTTCTTT. Amino acids: CASSQDPGGAEAFF.